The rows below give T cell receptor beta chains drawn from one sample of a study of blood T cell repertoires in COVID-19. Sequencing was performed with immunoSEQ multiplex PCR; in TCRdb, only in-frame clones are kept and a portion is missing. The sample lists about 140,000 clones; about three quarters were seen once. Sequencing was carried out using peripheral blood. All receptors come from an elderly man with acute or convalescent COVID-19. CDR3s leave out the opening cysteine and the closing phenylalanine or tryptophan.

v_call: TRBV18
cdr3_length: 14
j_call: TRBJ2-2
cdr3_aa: ASSPRQFANTGELF

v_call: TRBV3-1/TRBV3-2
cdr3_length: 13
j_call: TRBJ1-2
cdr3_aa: ASSTQGALTYGYT

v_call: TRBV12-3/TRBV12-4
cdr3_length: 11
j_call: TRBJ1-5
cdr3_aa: ASSFLEGQPQH

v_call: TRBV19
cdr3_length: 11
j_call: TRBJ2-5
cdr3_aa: ASSNRGQETQY

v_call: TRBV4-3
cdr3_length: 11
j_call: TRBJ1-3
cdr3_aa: ASSQEYGNTIY

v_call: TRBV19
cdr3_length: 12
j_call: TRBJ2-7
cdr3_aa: ASSPRAGFNEQY

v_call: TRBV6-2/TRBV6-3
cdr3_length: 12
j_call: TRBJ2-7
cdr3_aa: ASSEDRVLYEQY

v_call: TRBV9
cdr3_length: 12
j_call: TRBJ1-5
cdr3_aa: ASSTGTGAQPQH

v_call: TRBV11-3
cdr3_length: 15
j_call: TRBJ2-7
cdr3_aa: ASSLVTSHLGSYEQY

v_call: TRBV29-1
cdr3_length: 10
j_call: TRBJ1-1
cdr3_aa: SVGGEGTEAF

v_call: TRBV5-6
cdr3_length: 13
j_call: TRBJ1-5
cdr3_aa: ASSLSWDRDQPQH

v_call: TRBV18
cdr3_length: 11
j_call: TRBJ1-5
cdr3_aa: ASSLNRDQPQH

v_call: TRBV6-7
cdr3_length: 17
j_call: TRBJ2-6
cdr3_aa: ASSHRDRGSTSGANVLT

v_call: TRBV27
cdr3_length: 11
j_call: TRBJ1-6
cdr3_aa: ASSSPRNSPLH

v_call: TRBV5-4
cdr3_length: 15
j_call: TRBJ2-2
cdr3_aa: ASSRGLAGSNTGELF

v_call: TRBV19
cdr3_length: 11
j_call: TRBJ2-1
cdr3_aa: ASSTGQGDEQF

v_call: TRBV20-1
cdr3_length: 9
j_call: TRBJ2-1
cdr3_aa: SGIQTQEQF

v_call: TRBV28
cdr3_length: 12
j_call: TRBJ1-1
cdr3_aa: ASSIGQANTEAF

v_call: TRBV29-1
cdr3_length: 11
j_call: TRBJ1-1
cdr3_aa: SVTTGGLGEAF

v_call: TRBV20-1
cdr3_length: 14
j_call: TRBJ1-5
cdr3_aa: SASYPGARSNQPQH

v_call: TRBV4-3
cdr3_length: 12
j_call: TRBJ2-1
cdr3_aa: ASSPDSNYNEQF

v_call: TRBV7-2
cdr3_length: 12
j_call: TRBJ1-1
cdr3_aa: ASSLELLNTEAF

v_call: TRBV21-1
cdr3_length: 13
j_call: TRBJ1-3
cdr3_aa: ASRGTGPSGNTIY

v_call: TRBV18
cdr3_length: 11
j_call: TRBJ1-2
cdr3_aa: ASSPLERDGYT

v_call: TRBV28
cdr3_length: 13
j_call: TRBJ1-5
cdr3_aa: ASSLLNYSNQPQH

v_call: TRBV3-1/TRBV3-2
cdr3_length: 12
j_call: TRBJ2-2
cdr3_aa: ASRGQTITGELF

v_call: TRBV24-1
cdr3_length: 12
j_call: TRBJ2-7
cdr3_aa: ATSEGGTSYEQY

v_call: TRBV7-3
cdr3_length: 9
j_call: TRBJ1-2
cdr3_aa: ASSNRGGYT

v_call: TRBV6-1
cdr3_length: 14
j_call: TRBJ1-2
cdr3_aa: ASSVDRVDFNYGYT

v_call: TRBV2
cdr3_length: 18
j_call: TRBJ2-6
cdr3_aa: ASSLSRDRFDVSGANVLT

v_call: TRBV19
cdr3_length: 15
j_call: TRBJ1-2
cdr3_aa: ASSTPHRGQGSDGYT

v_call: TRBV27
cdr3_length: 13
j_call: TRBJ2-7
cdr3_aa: ASRENRGSWYEQY

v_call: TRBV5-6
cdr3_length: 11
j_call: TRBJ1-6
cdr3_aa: ASSLAPDSPLH

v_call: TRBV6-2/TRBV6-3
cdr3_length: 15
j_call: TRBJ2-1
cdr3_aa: ASSYSRGGQGNNEQF

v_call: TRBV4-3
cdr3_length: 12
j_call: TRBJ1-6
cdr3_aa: ASSHGTVDSPLH

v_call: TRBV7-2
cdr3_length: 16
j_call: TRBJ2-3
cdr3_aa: ASSLVGAAGAYTDTQY

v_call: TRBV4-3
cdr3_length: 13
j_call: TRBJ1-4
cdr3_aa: ASSQSTGFNEKLF

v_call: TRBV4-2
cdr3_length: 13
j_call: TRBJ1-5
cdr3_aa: ASSQGDREDQPQH

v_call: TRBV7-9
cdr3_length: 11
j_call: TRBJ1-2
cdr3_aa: ASSLATGTGYT

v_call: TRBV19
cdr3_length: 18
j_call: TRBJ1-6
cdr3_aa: ASSGTGGDPRYSYNSPLH